Sequencing of this T cell receptor (beta chain) was carried out in a study of blood T cell repertoires in COVID-19. For the study at large: Whether acute or convalescent, the COVID-19 samples came from the United States, Italy and Spain. Sample material is recorded as cDNA or gDNA derived from T cells, B-cell-depleted T cells, or PBMCs.

Original methodology: Scientists estimated how many nucleated cells there were by amplifying reference gene primers. Clones were sequenced by immunoSEQ multiplex PCR, and TCRdb holds only the in-frame ones, with some missing. The V and J calls and the clone size are those of that table, but D and trimming were determined from the DNA. The data contain approximately 210,000 clones, around nine tenths of them singletons. The trim removed 8 bases at V and 2 bases at J, leaving 8 bases unmatched. The CDR3 covers 15 residues. Germline V gene lookup returns CDR1 MNHNY and CDR2 SVGAGI (reference sequence). This TCR was sampled from a woman aged 40-49 years who had recovered from COVID-19. The chain uses TRBV6-6 and TRBJ2-1; 8 positions match TRBD2. The sequencing input was peripheral blood. The CDR3 here is CASRLAGGAYNEQFF. In DNA form, the CDR3 reads TGTGCCAGCCGATTAGCCGGGGGGGCCTACAATGAGCAGTTCTTC.